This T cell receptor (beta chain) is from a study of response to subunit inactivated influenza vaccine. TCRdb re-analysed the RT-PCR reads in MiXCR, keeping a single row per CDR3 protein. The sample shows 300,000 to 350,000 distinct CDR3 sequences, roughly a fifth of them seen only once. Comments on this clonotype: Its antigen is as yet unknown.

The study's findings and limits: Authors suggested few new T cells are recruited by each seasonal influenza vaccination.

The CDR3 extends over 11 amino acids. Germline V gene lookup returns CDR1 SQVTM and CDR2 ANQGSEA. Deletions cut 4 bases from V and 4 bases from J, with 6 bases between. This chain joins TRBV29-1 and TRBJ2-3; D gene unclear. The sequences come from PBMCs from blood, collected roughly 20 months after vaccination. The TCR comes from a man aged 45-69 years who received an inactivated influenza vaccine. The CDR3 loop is CSVVKSDTQYF. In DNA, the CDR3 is TGCAGCGTTGTGAAGTCAGATACGCAGTATTTT.